The subject of this entry is one T cell receptor beta chain. It was into CD45RA+ naive and CD45RA-negative memory subsets that the CD4+ cells were split. Germline V gene sequence: CDR1 SGHNT, CDR2 YENEEA. The V end lost 5 bases, the J end lost 6 bases, and 14 bases lay between the germline ends. The CDR3 runs to 14 residues. This sample was taken from a study of shared clonotypes between healthy human individuals. Several immunoSEQ plates received, in even portions, the genomic DNA of each subset. Sequenced by immunoSEQ multiplex PCR; TCRdb stores in-frame clones only, minus some. The repertoire has hundreds of thousands of clones, around 67% of them found once; the top ten carry less than 2%.

Source material: memory CD4+ T cells sorted from blood. Specified subset: CD45RA-negative fraction. The chain combines TRBV11-3 with TRBJ2-1; TRBD2 might be the D (6 bases). The sequence came from a woman in her twenties or thirties in good health. The CDR3, as DNA: TGTGCCAGCAGCGCACCCGGGACTTCCAATGAGCAGTTCTTC. Amino acids: CASSAPGTSNEQFF.